The 20 T cell receptor beta chains presented below share a single source sample, sequenced in a study of T cell changes during pregnancy in multiple sclerosis. Here immunoSEQ multiplex PCR was the method, and the copy in TCRdb shows in-frame clones only, minus some. The table includes about 48,000 clones, about 88% detected once. Sequencing was performed on CD4+ T cells from peripheral blood mononuclear cells, taken in the second trimester of pregnancy. Every receptor here comes from a female donor with multiple sclerosis, enrolled in a pregnancy study.

The chain has TRBV7-6 and TRBJ1-1; a possible D gene is TRBD1 (5 bases). V lost 1 base to trimming and J lost 0 bases, with 15 bases between them. The CDR3 runs 17 residues. Germline V lookup: CDR1 SGHVS, CDR2 FNYEAQ. This chain's CDR3 is CASSLEGTHRLNTEAFF. CDR3 sequence (DNA): TGTGCCAGCAGCTTAGAGGGGACTCATAGGTTGAACACTGAAGCTTTCTTT.

This chain uses TRBV7-2 with TRBJ1-2; tentative D call: TRBD1 (6 bases). Germline V lookup: CDR1 SGHTA, CDR2 FQGNSA. V was shortened by 4 bases and J by 0 bases, with 9 bases between the two germline ends. The CDR3 is 14 residues long. CDR3 sequence reads: CASSSRTANYGYTF. In DNA, the CDR3 is TGTGCCAGCAGCTCTAGGACAGCTAACTATGGCTACACCTTC.

The chain links TRBV6-5 to TRBJ2-1, with 9 bases aligning to TRBD1. The CDR3 loop spans 13 amino acids. CDR1 and CDR2 (germline): MNHEY, SVGAGI. With V trimmed by 10 bases and J by 4 bases, 5 bases remained unmatched. The CDR3 spells CATIGTGYNEQFF. The DNA of the CDR3 is TGTGCCACCATCGGGACAGGGTACAATGAGCAGTTCTTC.

This chain links TRBV7-9 with TRBJ2-3, with 7 bases aligning to TRBD2. The CDR3 has 13 residues. Germline V gene sequence: CDR1 SEHNR, CDR2 FQNEAQ (reference sequence). V trimming: 5 bases; J trimming: 4 bases; junction bases outside the gene matches: 3. This CDR3 reads CASSPGLPDTQYF. CDR3 nucleotide sequence: TGTGCCAGCAGCCCGGGACTACCAGATACGCAGTATTTT.

The J gene is TRBJ2-7, the V gene TRBV4-1; TRBD2 aligns across 9 bases. From germline, CDR1 is MGHRA and CDR2 YSYEKL. CDR3 length equals 15 residues. The trim removed 4 bases at V and 4 bases at J, leaving 8 bases unmatched. The CDR3 reads CASSRVAGASYEQYF. DNA for the CDR3: TGCGCCAGCAGCCGAGTAGCGGGAGCCTCGTACGAGCAGTACTTC.

The V call is TRBV27, the J call TRBJ1-5; D is uncertain. With 2 bases removed from V and 9 bases from J, the gap between germline ends came to 14 bases. Germline-derived CDR1 and CDR2 are MNHEY and SMNVEV (reference sequence). The CDR3 is 14 residues long. CDR3 sequence reads: CASSLDGGGSPQHF. CDR3 DNA: TGTGCCAGCAGTTTAGATGGCGGCGGCTCGCCCCAGCATTTT.

CDR3: CASSLSRLSHGYTF. CDR3 nucleotides: TGTGCCAGCAGTTTATCGCGACTATCACATGGCTACACCTTC. The chain employs TRBV27 and TRBJ1-2, with D hard to call. This CDR3 spans 14 amino acids. The germline V gene has CDR1 MNHEY and CDR2 SMNVEV (reference sequence). V was clipped by 0 bases and J by 6 bases, with 11 bases between them.

By share, this clone ranks as medium-sized. The gene calls are TRBV7-2 and TRBJ1-1, with 7 bases identical to TRBD1. V lost 8 bases and J lost 4; bases outside the gene matches: 7. Germline CDR1 reads SGHTA; CDR2 reads FQGNSA. The CDR3 is 13 residues long. The DNA of the CDR3 is TGTGCCAGCGAGCCGGGACAGAGCACTGAAGCTTTCTTT. Protein sequence: CASEPGQSTEAFF.

V gene TRBV2 combines with J gene TRBJ2-1; 11 nucleotides line up with TRBD2. Germline lookup yields CDR1 SNHLY and CDR2 FYNNEI. This CDR3 has 17 residues. With 2 bases clipped from V and 3 bases from J, the junction kept 6 bases outside the gene matches. The CDR3: CASSELASGRSYNEQFF. The CDR3 DNA is TGTGCCAGCAGTGAATTGGCTAGCGGGAGGAGCTACAATGAGCAGTTCTTC.

The rearrangement links TRBV7-9 to TRBJ2-1; D possibly corresponds to TRBD1 (6 bases). Germline assignment: CDR1 SEHNR and CDR2 FQNEAQ (reference sequence). This CDR3 has 14 residues. The V end lost 1 base, the J end lost 6 bases, and 10 bases lay between the germline ends. CDR3 sequence: CASSLVTGRNEQFF. CDR3 nucleotides: TGTGCCAGCAGCTTAGTTACAGGGCGCAATGAGCAGTTCTTC.

The gene calls are TRBV18 and TRBJ2-7; weak D call: TRBD1 (7 bases). With 1 base removed from V and 6 bases from J, the gap between germline ends came to 16 bases. The CDR3 has 15 residues. The V gene's germline CDR1 is KGHSH and CDR2 LQKENI. CDR3 residues: CASSPRGGAGGEQYF. The CDR3 DNA is TGTGCCAGCTCACCACGCGGCGGGGCAGGGGGCGAGCAGTACTTC.

This clone is a singleton in its sample. The V call is TRBV6-1, the J call TRBJ2-7, with D perhaps TRBD2 (6 bases). Per the germline V gene, CDR1 is MNHNS and CDR2 is SASEGT. V was clipped by 9 bases and J by 4 bases, with 16 bases between them. CDR3 length equals 13 residues. The CDR3 coding sequence is TGTGCCAGTGAGGGAGGCCGGGGGTACGAGCAGTACTTC. Translation gives CASEGGRGYEQYF.

This clone was seen once. CDR3 sequence reads: CASSLSPGGPQHF. The CDR3 nucleotides read TGTGCCAGCAGTTTATCTCCGGGGGGGCCCCAGCATTTT. V is TRBV27 and J is TRBJ1-5, with a possible D match to TRBD1 (5 bases). The CDR3 length is 13 residues. From germline, CDR1 is MNHEY and CDR2 SMNVEV (reference sequence). Trimming took off 0 bases at V and 9 bases at J, with 9 bases between the two ends.

This clone has more than one count but fewer than ten. The V gene is TRBV18, the J gene TRBJ2-3; no definite D call. This CDR3 comprises 14 residues. V was pared by 3 bases and J by 6 bases, with 13 bases between. Germline V CDR1 and CDR2: KGHSH, LQKENI. This chain's CDR3 is CASSPQAPRDTQYF. The DNA for the CDR3 is TGTGCCAGCTCACCTCAGGCCCCCCGGGATACGCAGTATTTT.

This chain joins TRBV7-9 and TRBJ1-1; TRBD1 matches 7 bases. V lost 5 bases and J lost 5; bases outside the gene matches: 8. Germline CDR1 SEHNR, CDR2 FQNEAQ (reference sequence). The CDR3 spans 14 residues. This CDR3 is CASSQGGSRTEAFF. CDR3 DNA sequence: TGTGCCAGCAGCCAGGGGGGTTCTCGGACTGAAGCTTTCTTT.

The chain joins TRBV30 to TRBJ2-7, with D uncertain. V was clipped by 4 bases and J by 4 bases, with 11 bases between them. The germline V gene has CDR1 GTSNPN and CDR2 SVGIG (reference sequence). This CDR3 comprises 12 residues. The CDR3 DNA sequence: TGTGCCTGGATGGCCGGAGCGTACGAGCAGTACTTC. It codes for CAWMAGAYEQYF.

The chain recombines TRBV6-1 with TRBJ2-3, with 9 positions matching TRBD1. The CDR3 covers 17 residues. Germline V gene sequence: CDR1 MNHNS, CDR2 SASEGT. V shed 3 bases, J shed 0 bases, and the junction held 7 bases outside the gene matches. CDR3 amino acids: CASSDRQGGTSTDTQYF. For the CDR3, the DNA is TGTGCCAGCAGTGATAGACAGGGGGGAACTAGCACAGATACGCAGTATTTT.

The rearrangement links TRBV21-1 to TRBJ2-7; the table calls TRBD2, which could not be checked here. TRBV21-1 is shown as a pseudogene. The CDR3 contains 19 residues. The DNA for the CDR3 is TGTGCCAGCAAGACTGGACAGGGGACTAGCGGGAGGCCCCCCTACGAGCAGTACTTC. Its protein product is CASKTGQGTSGRPPYEQYF.

This chain uses TRBV30 with TRBJ2-7; TRBD1 agrees at 8 bases. V lost 1 base, J lost 0 bases, and 2 bases stayed unmatched. The CDR3 has 14 residues. The V gene's germline CDR1 is GTSNPN and CDR2 SVGIG (reference sequence). The CDR3 reads CAWSGQGSSYEQYF. CDR3 DNA: TGTGCCTGGAGTGGACAGGGGAGCTCCTACGAGCAGTACTTC.

This clone has just a few counts. CDR3 protein: CASSRRGREVQPQHF. DNA for the CDR3: TGTGCCAGCAGCCGGAGGGGCAGGGAAGTTCAGCCCCAGCATTTT. The chain uses TRBV7-3 and TRBJ1-5; the D gene is possibly TRBD1 (5 bases). The germline V gene has CDR1 SGHTA and CDR2 FQGTGA. The CDR3 is made up of 15 amino acids. Deletions cut 5 bases from V and 6 bases from J, with 17 bases between.